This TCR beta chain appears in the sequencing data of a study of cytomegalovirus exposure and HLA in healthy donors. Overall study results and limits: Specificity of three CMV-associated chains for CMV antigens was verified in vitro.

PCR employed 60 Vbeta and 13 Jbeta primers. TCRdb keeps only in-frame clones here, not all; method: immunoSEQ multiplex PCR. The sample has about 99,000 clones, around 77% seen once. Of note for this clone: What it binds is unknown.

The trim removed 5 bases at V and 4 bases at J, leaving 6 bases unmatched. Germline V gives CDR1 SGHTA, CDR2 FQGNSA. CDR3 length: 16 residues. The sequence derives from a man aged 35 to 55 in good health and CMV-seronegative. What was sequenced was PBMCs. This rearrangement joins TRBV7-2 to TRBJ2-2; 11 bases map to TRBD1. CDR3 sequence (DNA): TGTGCCAGCAGCCAAAGGGGGACAGGGGGCACCGGGGAGCTGTTTTTT. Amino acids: CASSQRGTGGTGELFF.